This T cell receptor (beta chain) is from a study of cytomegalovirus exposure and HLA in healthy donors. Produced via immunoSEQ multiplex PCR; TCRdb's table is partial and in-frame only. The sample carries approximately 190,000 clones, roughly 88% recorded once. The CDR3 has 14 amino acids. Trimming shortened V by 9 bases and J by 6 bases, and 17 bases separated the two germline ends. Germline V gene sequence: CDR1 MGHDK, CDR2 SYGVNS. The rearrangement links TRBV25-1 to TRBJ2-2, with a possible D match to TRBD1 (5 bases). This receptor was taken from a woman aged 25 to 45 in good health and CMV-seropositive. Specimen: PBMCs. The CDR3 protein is CASRGPVRAGELFF. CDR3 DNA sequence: TGTGCCAGTAGAGGTCCGGTCAGGGCCGGGGAGCTGTTTTTT.